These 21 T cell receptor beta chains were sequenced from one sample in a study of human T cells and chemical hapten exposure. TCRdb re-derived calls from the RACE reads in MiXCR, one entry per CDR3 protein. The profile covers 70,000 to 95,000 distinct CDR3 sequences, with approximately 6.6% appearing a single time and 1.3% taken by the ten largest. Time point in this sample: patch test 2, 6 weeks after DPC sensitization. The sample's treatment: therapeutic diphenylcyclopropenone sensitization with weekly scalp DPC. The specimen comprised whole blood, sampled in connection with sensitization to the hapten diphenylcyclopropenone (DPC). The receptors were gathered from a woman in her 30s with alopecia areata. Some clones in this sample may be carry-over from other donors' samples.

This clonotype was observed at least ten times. CDR3 loop: CASGQMNTEAFF. In DNA, the CDR3 is TGTGCCAGCGGACAGATGAACACTGAAGCTTTCTTT. The chain couples TRBV7-9 to TRBJ1-1; D may be TRBD1 (6 bases). The germline V and J ends were trimmed by 8 bases and 0 bases, with 7 bases remaining between them. Germline V CDR1 and CDR2: SEHNR, FQNEAQ (reference sequence). The CDR3 length is 12 residues.

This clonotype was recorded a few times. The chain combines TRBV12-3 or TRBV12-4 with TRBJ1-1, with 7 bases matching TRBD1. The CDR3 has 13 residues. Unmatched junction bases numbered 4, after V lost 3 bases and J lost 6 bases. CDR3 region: CASSFPTGAEAFF. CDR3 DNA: TGTGCCAGCAGTTTCCCCACAGGGGCTGAAGCTTTCTTT.

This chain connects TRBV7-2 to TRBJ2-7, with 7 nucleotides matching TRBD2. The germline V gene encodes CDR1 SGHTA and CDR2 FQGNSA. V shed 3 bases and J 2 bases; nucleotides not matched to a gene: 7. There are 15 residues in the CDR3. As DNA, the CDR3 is TGTGCCAGCAGCTTGGGGGGGACGGCTACCTACGAGCAGTACTTC. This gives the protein CASSLGGTATYEQYF.

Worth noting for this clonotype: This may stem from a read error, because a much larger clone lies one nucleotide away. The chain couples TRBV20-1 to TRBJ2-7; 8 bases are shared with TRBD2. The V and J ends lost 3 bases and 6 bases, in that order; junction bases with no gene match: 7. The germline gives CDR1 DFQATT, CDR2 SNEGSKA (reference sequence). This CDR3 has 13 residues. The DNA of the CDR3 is TGCAGTGCTAGTGGCGGGGGGCACTGCGAGCAGTACTTC. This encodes CSASGGGHCEQYF.

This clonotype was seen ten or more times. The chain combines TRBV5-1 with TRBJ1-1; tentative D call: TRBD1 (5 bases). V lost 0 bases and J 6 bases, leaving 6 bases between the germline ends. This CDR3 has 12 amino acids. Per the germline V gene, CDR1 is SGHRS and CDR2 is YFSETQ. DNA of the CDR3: TGCGCCAGCAGCTTGGGACAGTCTGAAGCTTTCTTT. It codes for CASSLGQSEAFF.

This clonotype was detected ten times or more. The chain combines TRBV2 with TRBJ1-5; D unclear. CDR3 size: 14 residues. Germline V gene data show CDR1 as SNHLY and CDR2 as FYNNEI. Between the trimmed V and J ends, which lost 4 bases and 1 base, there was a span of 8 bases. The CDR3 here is CASSAALSNQPQHF. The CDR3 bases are TGTGCCAGCAGTGCGGCACTAAGCAATCAGCCCCAGCATTTT. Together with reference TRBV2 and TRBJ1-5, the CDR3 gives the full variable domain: EPEVTQTPSHQVTQMGQEVILRCVPISNHLYFYWYRQILGQKVEFLVSFYNNEISEKSEIFDDQFSVERPDGSNFTLKIRSTKLEDSAMYFCASSAALSNQPQHFGDGTRLSIL.

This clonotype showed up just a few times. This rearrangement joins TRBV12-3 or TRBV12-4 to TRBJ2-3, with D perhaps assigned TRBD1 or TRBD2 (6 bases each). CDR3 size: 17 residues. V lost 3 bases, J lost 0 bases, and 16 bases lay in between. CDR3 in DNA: TGTGCCAGCAGTTTTAAGTCCGGGGGCCTTAGCACAGATACGCAGTATTTT. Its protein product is CASSFKSGGLSTDTQYF.

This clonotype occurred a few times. CDR3 in DNA: TGTGCCAGCAGTTCCTCGACTAGCGGGGGGTTCAACACCGGGGAGCTGTTTTTT. This encodes CASSSSTSGGFNTGELFF. This chain connects TRBV12-3 or TRBV12-4 to TRBJ2-2; 13 positions agree with TRBD2. This CDR3 contains 18 residues. V lost 4 bases, J lost 2 bases, and 7 bases stayed unmatched.

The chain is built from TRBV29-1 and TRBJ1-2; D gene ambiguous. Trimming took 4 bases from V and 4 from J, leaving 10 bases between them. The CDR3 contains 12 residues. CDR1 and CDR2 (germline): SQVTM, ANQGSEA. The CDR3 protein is CSVAREAYGYTF. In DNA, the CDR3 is TGCAGCGTTGCCCGGGAGGCCTATGGCTACACCTTC.

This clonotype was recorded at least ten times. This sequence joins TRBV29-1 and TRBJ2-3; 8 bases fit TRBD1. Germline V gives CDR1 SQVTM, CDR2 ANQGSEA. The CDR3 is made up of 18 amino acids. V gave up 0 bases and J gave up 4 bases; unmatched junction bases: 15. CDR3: CSVEDTDRAKDLADTQYF. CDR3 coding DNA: TGCAGCGTTGAAGACACGGACAGGGCTAAAGATCTGGCAGATACGCAGTATTTT.

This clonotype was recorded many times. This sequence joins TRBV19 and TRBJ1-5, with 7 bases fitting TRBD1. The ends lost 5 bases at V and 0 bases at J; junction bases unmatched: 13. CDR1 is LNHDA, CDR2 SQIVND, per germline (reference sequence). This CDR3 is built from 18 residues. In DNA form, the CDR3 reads TGTGCCAGTAGTCTCACCCCAGGACAGGCTTATAGCAATCAGCCCCAGCATTTT. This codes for CASSLTPGQAYSNQPQHF. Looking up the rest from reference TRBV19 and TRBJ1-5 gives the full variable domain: DGGITQSPKYLFRKEGQNVTLSCEQNLNHDAMYWYRQDPGQGLRLIYYSQIVNDFQKGDIAEGYSVSREKKESFPLTVTSAQKNPTAFYLCASSLTPGQAYSNQPQHFGDGTRLSIL.

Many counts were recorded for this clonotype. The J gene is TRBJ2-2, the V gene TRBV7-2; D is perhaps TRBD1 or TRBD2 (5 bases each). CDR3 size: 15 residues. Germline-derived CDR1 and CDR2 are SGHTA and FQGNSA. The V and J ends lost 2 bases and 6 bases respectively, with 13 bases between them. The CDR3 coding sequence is TGTGCCAGCAGCTTAAATCGTGGGGGAGCCGGGGAGCTGTTTTTT. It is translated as CASSLNRGGAGELFF.

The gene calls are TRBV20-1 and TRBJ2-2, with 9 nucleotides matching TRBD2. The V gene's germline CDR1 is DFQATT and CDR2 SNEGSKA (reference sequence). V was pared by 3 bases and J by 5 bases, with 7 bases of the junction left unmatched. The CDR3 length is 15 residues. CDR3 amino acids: CSARRGGGFTGELFF. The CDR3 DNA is TGCAGTGCTAGGCGCGGGGGGGGATTTACCGGGGAGCTGTTTTTT.

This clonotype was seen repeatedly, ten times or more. The CDR3: CASSQGGAGVDTQYF. The CDR3 region has the DNA TGTGCCAGCAGCCAAGGAGGAGCGGGGGTAGATACGCAGTATTTT. The rearrangement links TRBV14 to TRBJ2-3; 8 bases are a match to TRBD2. CDR3 size: 15 residues. Per the germline V gene, CDR1 is SGHDN and CDR2 is FVKESK. V dropped 1 base and J dropped 5; count of bases not matched to a gene: 5.

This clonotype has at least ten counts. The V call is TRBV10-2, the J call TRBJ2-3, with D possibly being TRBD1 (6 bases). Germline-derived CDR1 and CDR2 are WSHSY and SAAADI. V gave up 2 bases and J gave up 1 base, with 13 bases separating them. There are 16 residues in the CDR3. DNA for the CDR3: TGCGCCAGCAGTGAGATACGGGACACTGGCACAGATACGCAGTATTTT. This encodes CASSEIRDTGTDTQYF.

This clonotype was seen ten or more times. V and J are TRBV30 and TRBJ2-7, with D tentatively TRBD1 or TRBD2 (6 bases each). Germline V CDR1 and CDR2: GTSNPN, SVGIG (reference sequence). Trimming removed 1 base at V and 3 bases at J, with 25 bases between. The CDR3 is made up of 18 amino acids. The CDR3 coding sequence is TGTGCCTGGAGTGATGGCGGGACATCCCCGACTGCCTACTACGAGCAGTACTTC. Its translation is CAWSDGGTSPTAYYEQYF.

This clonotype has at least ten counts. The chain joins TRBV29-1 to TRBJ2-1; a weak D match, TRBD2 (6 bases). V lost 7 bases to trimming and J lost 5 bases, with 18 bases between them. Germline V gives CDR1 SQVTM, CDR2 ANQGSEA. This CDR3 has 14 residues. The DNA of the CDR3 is TGCAGCGCCAGGGTAGCGGATGGGAACAATGAGCAGTTCTTC. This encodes CSARVADGNNEQFF.

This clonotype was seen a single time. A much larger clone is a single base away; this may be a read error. The CDR3 protein is CASSHGTVVGHF. The CDR3 DNA reads TGTGCCAGCAGCCATGGGACAGTGGTAGGCCATTTT. The V and J genes are TRBV7-9 and TRBJ1-1; TRBD1 matches at 7 bases. Germline loops: CDR1 SEHNR, CDR2 FQNEAQ (reference sequence). The CDR3 runs 12 residues. Combining the CDR3 with reference TRBV7-9 and TRBJ1-1 gives the whole variable domain DTGVSQNPRHKITKRGQNVTFRCDPISEHNRLYWYRQTLGQGPEFLTYFQNEAQLEKSRLLSDRFSAERPKGSFSTLEIQRTEQGDSAMYLCASSHGTVVGHFGQGTRLTVV.

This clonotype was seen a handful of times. CDR3 sequence (DNA): TGTGCCAGTAGTATTCCACGGATAAATCAGCCCCAGCATTTT. It specifies CASSIPRINQPQHF. The V call is TRBV19, the J call TRBJ1-5; no reliable D call. Per the germline V gene, CDR1 is LNHDA and CDR2 is SQIVND (reference sequence). This CDR3 region has 14 residues. The V end was cut by 3 bases, the J end by 4 bases, with 10 bases between.

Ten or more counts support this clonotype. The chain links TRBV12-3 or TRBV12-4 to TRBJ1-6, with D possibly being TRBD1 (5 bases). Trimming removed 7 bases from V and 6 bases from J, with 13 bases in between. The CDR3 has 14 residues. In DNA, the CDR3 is TGTGCCAGCACCCCGGGAGGGGTTAATTCACCCCTCCACTTT. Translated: CASTPGGVNSPLHF.

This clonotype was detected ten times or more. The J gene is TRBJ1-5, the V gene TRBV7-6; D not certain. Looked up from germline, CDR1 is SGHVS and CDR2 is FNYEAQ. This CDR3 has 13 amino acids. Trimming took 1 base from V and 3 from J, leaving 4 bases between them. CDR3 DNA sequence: TGTGCCAGCAGCTTAGACACCAATCAGCCCCAGCATTTT. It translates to CASSLDTNQPQHF.